This T cell receptor beta chain was documented in a study of T cell repertoires in cytomegalovirus infection. Study context: The study used recently identified HLA-C-restricted and well-studied HLA-B-restricted CMV epitopes.

MiXCR, run by TCRdb on the reads, gives a single entry per CDR3 protein. The profile shows some 350,000 distinct CDR3 sequences, about 35% of them singletons. Of note for this clonotype: What it recognizes is unknown.

With V trimmed by 3 bases and J by 4 bases, 6 bases remained unmatched. This CDR3 spans 16 amino acids. Germline lookup yields CDR1 SGHTA and CDR2 FQGNSA. V gene TRBV7-2 combines with J gene TRBJ2-3; 11 positions agree with TRBD2. This receptor was identified in a human donor in good health (CMV status not recorded). Some clones in this sample may be carry-over from other donors' samples. The sample was cultured PBMCs, taken from culture after CMV antigen stimulation. The CDR3 loop is CASSFISGRGADTQYF. The DNA of the CDR3 is TGTGCCAGCAGCTTTATTAGCGGGAGGGGGGCAGATACGCAGTATTTT.